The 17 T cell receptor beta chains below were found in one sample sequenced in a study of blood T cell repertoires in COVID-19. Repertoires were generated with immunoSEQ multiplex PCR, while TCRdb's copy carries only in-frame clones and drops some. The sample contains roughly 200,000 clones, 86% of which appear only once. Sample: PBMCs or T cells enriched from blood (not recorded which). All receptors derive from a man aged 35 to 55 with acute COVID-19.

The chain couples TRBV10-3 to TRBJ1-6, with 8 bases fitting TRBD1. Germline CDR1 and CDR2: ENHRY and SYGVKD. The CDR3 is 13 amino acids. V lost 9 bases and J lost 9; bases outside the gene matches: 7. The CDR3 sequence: CAMTGTGSSPLHF. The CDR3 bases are TGTGCCATGACCGGGACAGGCAGTTCACCCCTCCACTTT.

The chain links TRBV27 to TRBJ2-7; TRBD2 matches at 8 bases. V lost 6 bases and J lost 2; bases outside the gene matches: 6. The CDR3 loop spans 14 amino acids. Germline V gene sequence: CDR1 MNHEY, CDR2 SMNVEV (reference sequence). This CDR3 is CASSKREPTYEQYF. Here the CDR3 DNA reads TGTGCCAGCAGCAAGCGGGAGCCCACCTACGAGCAGTACTTC.

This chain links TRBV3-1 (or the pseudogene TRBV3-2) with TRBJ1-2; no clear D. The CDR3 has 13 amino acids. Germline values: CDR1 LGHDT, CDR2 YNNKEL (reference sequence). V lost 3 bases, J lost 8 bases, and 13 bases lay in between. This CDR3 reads CASSHVNEGGYTF. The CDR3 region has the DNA TGTGCCAGCAGCCATGTAAACGAGGGAGGCTACACCTTC.

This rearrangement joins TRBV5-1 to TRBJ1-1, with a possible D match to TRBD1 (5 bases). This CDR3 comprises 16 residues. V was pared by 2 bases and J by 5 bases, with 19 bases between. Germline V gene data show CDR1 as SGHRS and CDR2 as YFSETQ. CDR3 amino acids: CASSFGLGGGRTEAFF. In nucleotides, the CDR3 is TGCGCCAGCAGCTTCGGCCTCGGGGGAGGTCGGACTGAAGCTTTCTTT. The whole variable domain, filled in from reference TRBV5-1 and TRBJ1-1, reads KAGVTQTPRYLIKTRGQQVTLSCSPISGHRSVSWYQQTPGQGLQFLFEYFSETQRNKGNFPGRFSGRQFSNSRSEMNVSTLELGDSALYLCASSFGLGGGRTEAFFGQGTRLTVV.

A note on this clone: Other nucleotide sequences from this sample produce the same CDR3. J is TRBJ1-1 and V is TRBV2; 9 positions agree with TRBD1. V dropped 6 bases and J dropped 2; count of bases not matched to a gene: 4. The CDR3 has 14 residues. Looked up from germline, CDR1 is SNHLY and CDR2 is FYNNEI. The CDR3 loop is CASRSTGGNTEAFF. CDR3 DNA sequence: TGTGCCAGCAGATCGACAGGGGGTAACACTGAAGCTTTCTTT.

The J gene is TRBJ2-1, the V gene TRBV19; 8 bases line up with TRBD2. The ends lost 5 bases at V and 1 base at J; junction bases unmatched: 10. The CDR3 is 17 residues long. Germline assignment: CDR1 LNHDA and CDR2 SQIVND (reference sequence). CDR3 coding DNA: TGTGCCAGTAGTTTTACGACCGGGACTAGGTCCTACAATGAGCAGTTCTTC. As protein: CASSFTTGTRSYNEQFF. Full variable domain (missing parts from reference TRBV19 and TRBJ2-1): DGGITQSPKYLFRKEGQNVTLSCEQNLNHDAMYWYRQDPGQGLRLIYYSQIVNDFQKGDIAEGYSVSREKKESFPLTVTSAQKNPTAFYLCASSFTTGTRSYNEQFFGPGTRLTVL.

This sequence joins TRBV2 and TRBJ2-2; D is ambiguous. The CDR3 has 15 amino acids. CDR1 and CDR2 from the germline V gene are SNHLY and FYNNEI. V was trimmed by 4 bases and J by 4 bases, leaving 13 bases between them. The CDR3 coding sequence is TGTGCCAGCAGTGCGAGCACGAGGCGCACCGGGGAGCTGTTTTTT. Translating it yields CASSASTRRTGELFF.

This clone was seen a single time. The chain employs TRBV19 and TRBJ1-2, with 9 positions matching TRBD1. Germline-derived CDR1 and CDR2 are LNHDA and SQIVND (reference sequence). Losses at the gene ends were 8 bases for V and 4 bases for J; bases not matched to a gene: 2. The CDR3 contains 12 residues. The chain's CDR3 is CASGTGRYGYTF. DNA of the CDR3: TGTGCCAGTGGGACAGGGCGCTATGGCTACACCTTC.

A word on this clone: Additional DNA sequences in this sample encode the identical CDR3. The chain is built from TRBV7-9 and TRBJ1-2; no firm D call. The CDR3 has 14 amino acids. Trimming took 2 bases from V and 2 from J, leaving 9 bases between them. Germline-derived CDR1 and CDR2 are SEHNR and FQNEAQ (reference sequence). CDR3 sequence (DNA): TGTGCCAGCAGCTTATTAGCGGGAAACTATGGCTACACCTTC. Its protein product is CASSLLAGNYGYTF.

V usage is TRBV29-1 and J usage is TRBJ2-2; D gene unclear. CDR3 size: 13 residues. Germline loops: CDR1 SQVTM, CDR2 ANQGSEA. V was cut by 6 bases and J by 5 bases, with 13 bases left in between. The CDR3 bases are TGCAGCGTCGAACACTGGAGAACCGGGGAGCTGTTTTTT. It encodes CSVEHWRTGELFF.

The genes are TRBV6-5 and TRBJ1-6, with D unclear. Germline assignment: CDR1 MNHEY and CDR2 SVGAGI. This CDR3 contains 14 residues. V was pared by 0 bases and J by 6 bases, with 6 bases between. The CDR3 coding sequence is TGTGCCAGCAGTTACTCGAGGGTTAATTCACCCCTCCACTTT. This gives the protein CASSYSRVNSPLHF.

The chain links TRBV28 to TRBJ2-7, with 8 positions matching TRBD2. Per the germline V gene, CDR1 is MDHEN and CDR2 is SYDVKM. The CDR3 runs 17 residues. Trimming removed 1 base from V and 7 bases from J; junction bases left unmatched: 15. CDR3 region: CASSLSPWSGGGGEQYF. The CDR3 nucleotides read TGTGCCAGCAGTTTATCCCCCTGGAGCGGGGGTGGTGGTGAGCAGTACTTC.

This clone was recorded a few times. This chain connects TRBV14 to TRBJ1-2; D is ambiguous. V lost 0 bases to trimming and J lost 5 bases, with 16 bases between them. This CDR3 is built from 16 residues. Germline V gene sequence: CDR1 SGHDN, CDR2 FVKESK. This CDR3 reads CASSQDRPGKLYGYTF. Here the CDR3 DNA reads TGTGCCAGCAGCCAAGATCGACCGGGGAAACTTTATGGCTACACCTTC. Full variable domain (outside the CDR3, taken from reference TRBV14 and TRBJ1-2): EAGVTQFPSHSVIEKGQTVTLRCDPISGHDNLYWYRRVMGKEIKFLLHFVKESKQDESGMPNNRFLAERTGGTYSTLKVQPAELEDSGVYFCASSQDRPGKLYGYTFGSGTRLTVV.

The DNA of the CDR3 is TGTGCCAGCAGCCCAGGGACAGGCTATAATTCACCCCTCCACTTT. Protein sequence: CASSPGTGYNSPLHF. The chain links TRBV5-6 to TRBJ1-6, with 8 bases that match TRBD1. Germline CDR1 SGHDT, CDR2 YYEEEE. CDR3 length: 15 amino acids. V was pared by 4 bases and J by 3 bases, with 3 bases of the junction left unmatched.

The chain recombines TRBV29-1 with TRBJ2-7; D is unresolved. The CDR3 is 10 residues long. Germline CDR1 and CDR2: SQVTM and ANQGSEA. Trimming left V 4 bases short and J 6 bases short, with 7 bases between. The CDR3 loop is CSVVVLEQYF. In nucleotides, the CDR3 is TGCAGCGTTGTAGTGCTCGAGCAGTACTTC.

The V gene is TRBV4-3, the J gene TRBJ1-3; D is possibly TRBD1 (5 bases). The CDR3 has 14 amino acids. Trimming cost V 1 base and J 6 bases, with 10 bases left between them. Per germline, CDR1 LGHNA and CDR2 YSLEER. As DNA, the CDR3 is TGCGCCAGCAGCCAAGGGGGCAGGGTAAACACCATATATTTT. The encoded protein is CASSQGGRVNTIYF.

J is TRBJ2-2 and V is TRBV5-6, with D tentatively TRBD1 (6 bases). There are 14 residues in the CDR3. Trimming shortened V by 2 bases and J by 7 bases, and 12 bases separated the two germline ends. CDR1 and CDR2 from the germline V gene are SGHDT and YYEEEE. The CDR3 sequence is CASSFPTGIGELFF. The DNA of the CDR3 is TGTGCCAGCAGCTTCCCCACAGGGATCGGGGAGCTGTTTTTT.